The 18 T cell receptor beta chains below were found in one sample sequenced in a study of CD8 T cells in ankylosing spondylitis (dated by TCRdb to between 2016 and 2019). Libraries were prepared through 5' RACE. The listed sequencing device is Illumina HiSeq 2500. TCRdb took the public reads, trimmed them with fastp at Q25, ran MiXCR for clone calling and kept in-frame beta chains. Entries are consolidated by CDR3 protein sequence, retaining the most common genes and DNA. The sample data list hundreds of thousands of distinct CDR3 sequences, and about 10% of these were observed just once. Clones ranked in the top ten supply roughly 0.51% of the sample. What the study reported, not specific to this receptor: A TCR beta motif made up of several highly homologous amino acid variants appeared to be characteristic of blood from ankylosing spondylitis patients.

Their recognized antigens are unknown. The sample consisted of blood, either unsorted or a sorted T cell fraction (not recorded which). The receptors shown here come from a male donor with ankylosing spondylitis.

CDR3: CASSQDVGRETQYF. The CDR3 DNA reads as TGTGCCAGCAGCCAAGACGTGGGGCGAGAGACCCAGTACTTC. The chain links TRBV4-2 to TRBJ2-5, with a weak D call TRBD1 (5 bases). The length of the CDR3 is 14 residues. The germline V and J ends were trimmed by 0 bases and 4 bases, with 9 bases remaining between them. CDR1 and CDR2 from the germline V gene are LGHNA and YNFKEQ.

The sample holds a few counts of this clonotype. V gene TRBV7-2 combines with J gene TRBJ1-2; no definite D call. The CDR3 runs 13 residues. Germline CDR1 and CDR2: SGHTA and FQGNSA. Trimming removed 1 base from V and 4 bases from J, with 7 bases in between. CDR3 nucleotides: TGTGCCAGCAGCTTAGAGCCTGCCTATGGCTACACCTTC. Encoded protein: CASSLEPAYGYTF. Drawing the rest from reference TRBV7-2 and TRBJ1-2, the complete variable domain is GAGVSQSPSNKVTEKGKDVELRCDPISGHTALYWYRQSLGQGLEFLIYFQGNSAPDKSGLPSDRFSAERTGGSVSTLTIQRTQQEDSAVYLCASSLEPAYGYTFGSGTRLTVV.

This clonotype was detected many times. The J gene is TRBJ2-2, the V gene TRBV7-3, with 9 positions matching TRBD1. Germline loops: CDR1 SGHTA, CDR2 FQGTGA. CDR3 length: 15 amino acids. V trimming: 4 bases; J trimming: 1 base; junction bases outside the gene matches: 1. This CDR3 is CASSSDRGNTGELFF. Here the CDR3 DNA reads TGTGCCAGCAGCTCGGACAGGGGGAACACCGGGGAGCTGTTTTTT.

The rearrangement links TRBV20-1 to TRBJ1-1; D is perhaps TRBD1 (6 bases). Trimming shortened V by 8 bases and J by 1 base, and 14 bases separated the two germline ends. The CDR3 is 13 residues long. Germline lookup yields CDR1 DFQATT and CDR2 SNEGSKA (reference sequence). The CDR3 is CSSRDTSNTEAFF. CDR3 bases: TGCAGTTCCCGGGACACGTCGAACACTGAAGCTTTCTTT.

This clonotype was seen only a few times. The CDR3 DNA follows: TGTGCCAGCAGCACTCGGACAGGTTACCAAGAGACCCAGTACTTC. Its protein is CASSTRTGYQETQYF. The rearrangement uses TRBV5-5 and TRBJ2-5, with 7 bases that match TRBD1. CDR1 is SGHKS, CDR2 YYEKEE, per germline (reference sequence). Germline trimming cut 4 bases from V and 0 bases from J; bases unmatched to any gene: 6. The CDR3 runs to 15 residues.

The sample holds a few counts of this clonotype. The chain employs TRBV28 and TRBJ2-5; 10 bases fit TRBD2. The CDR3 consists of 15 residues. Germline V gene data show CDR1 as MDHEN and CDR2 as SYDVKM. J was trimmed by 3 bases and V by 6 bases; bases with no gene match: 7. The CDR3 sequence: CASRRRLAGEETQYF. The CDR3 nucleotides read TGTGCCAGCAGGAGGAGACTAGCGGGTGAAGAGACCCAGTACTTC.

This clonotype was found many times. V gene TRBV20-1 combines with J gene TRBJ1-5; D might be TRBD1 (6 bases). Germline lookup yields CDR1 DFQATT and CDR2 SNEGSKA (reference sequence). V was shortened by 0 bases and J by 8 bases, with 8 bases between the two germline ends. The CDR3 is made up of 12 amino acids. The CDR3, as DNA: TGCAGTGCTAGAGAACAGGGAAAGCCCCAGCATTTT. Its protein product is CSAREQGKPQHF.

The rearrangement links TRBV6-5 to TRBJ2-1; no definite D call. CDR3 length: 13 amino acids. Germline V lookup: CDR1 MNHEY, CDR2 SVGAGI. Deletions cut 2 bases from V and 10 bases from J, with 12 bases between. CDR3 protein: CASSYVRAREQFF. In DNA form, the CDR3 reads TGTGCCAGCAGTTACGTCCGGGCCCGAGAGCAGTTCTTC.

This chain links TRBV6-2 or TRBV6-3 with TRBJ2-1; 8 positions agree with TRBD2. The germline gives CDR1 MNHEY, CDR2 SVGEGT. The CDR3 runs to 16 residues. V gave up 8 bases and J gave up 7 bases; unmatched junction bases: 16. CDR3 sequence reads: CASGQPGLVLLNEQFF. CDR3 nucleotides: TGTGCCAGCGGTCAACCGGGACTAGTATTGCTTAATGAGCAGTTCTTC.

This clonotype was counted at least ten times. J is TRBJ2-5 and V is TRBV29-1; D is possibly TRBD1 (6 bases). Germline V CDR1 and CDR2: SQVTM, ANQGSEA. The CDR3 is made up of 13 amino acids. Trimming cost V 4 bases and J 1 base, with 10 bases left between them. This CDR3 is CSVAADSQETQYF. CDR3 bases: TGCAGCGTTGCCGCGGACAGCCAAGAGACCCAGTACTTC.

This clonotype was counted between two and nine times. The rearrangement joins TRBV6-6 to TRBJ1-2, with 7 bases lining up with TRBD1. This CDR3 region has 12 residues. V was pared by 6 bases and J by 6 bases, with 4 bases of the junction left unmatched. Germline CDR1 MNHNY, CDR2 SVGAGI (reference sequence). Here the CDR3 reads CASRGGTDGYTF. The CDR3 nucleotides are TGTGCCAGCAGGGGGGGGACAGATGGCTACACCTTC.

The V call is TRBV20-1, the J call TRBJ1-6; D ambiguous. CDR1 and CDR2 from the germline V gene are DFQATT and SNEGSKA (reference sequence). Trimming took off 4 bases at V and 8 bases at J, with 12 bases between the two ends. This CDR3 region has 13 residues. In DNA form, the CDR3 reads TGCAGTGCTAATCCAGGATTTTATTCACCCCTCCACTTT. The encoded protein is CSANPGFYSPLHF.

This clonotype came up a few times. The rearrangement joins TRBV6-6 to TRBJ2-7; 10 nucleotides agree with TRBD1. Germline CDR1 reads MNHNY; CDR2 reads SVGAGI (reference sequence). Trimming took 0 bases from V and 12 from J; bases not matched to a gene: 5. This CDR3 region has 13 residues. CDR3: CASSYSTGQGLYF. The CDR3 coding sequence is TGTGCCAGCAGTTACTCGACGGGACAGGGGCTGTACTTC.

The V gene is TRBV11-3, the J gene TRBJ2-1; 8 nucleotides align to TRBD2. Germline CDR1 SGHNT, CDR2 YENEEA. Germline trimming cut 9 bases from V and 10 bases from J; bases unmatched to any gene: 11. This CDR3 spans 13 amino acids. Here the CDR3 reads CASATSDQGEQFF. As DNA, the CDR3 is TGTGCCAGTGCGACTAGCGATCAAGGAGAGCAGTTCTTC. Full variable domain (outside the CDR3, taken from reference TRBV11-3 and TRBJ2-1): EAGVVQSPRYKIIEKKQPVAFWCNPISGHNTLYWYLQNLGQGPELLIRYENEEAVDDSQLPKDRFSAERLKGVDSTLKIQPAELGDSAVYLCASATSDQGEQFFGPGTRLTVL.

This clonotype came up many times. This rearrangement joins TRBV6-2 or TRBV6-3 to TRBJ1-1; 7 bases align to TRBD1. CDR3 size: 14 residues. The V and J ends lost 6 bases and 0 bases, in that order; junction bases with no gene match: 4. Germline V gives CDR1 MNHEY, CDR2 SVGEGT. The CDR3 DNA sequence: TGTGCCAGCAGACGGGACAGCCTGAACACTGAAGCTTTCTTT. Protein product: CASRRDSLNTEAFF.

The V and J genes are TRBV20-1 and TRBJ2-5, with TRBD2 identical over 8 bases. V gave up 2 bases and J gave up 5 bases; unmatched junction bases: 4. The CDR3 runs 13 residues. Germline V gene lookup returns CDR1 DFQATT and CDR2 SNEGSKA (reference sequence). This CDR3 reads CSARRAGGETQYF. The CDR3 region has the DNA TGCAGTGCTAGACGGGCGGGGGGTGAGACCCAGTACTTC.

V gene TRBV20-1 combines with J gene TRBJ2-1; D remains ambiguous. The V gene's germline CDR1 is DFQATT and CDR2 SNEGSKA (reference sequence). This CDR3 is built from 15 residues. V dropped 1 base and J dropped 2 bases, with 12 bases sitting between them. CDR3 sequence reads: CSARAASLAYNEQFF. The CDR3 DNA reads as TGCAGTGCTAGAGCTGCGAGTTTGGCCTACAATGAGCAGTTCTTC.

This clonotype was observed at least ten times. The chain employs TRBV10-3 and TRBJ2-2, with D possibly matching TRBD2 (7 bases). The CDR3 runs 15 residues. Germline V lookup: CDR1 ENHRY, CDR2 SYGVKD. Trimming took off 11 bases at V and 1 base at J, with 17 bases between the two ends. The CDR3 DNA is TGTGCCGCCTGGTCGGGGGGCCTGAACACCGGGGAGCTGTTTTTT. Its protein product is CAAWSGGLNTGELFF.